This T cell receptor beta chain was captured in a study of T cell repertoires in cytomegalovirus infection. Overall study context: CMV infection and matching HLA type were both indicated by public TCR beta signatures.

Broader study findings: Pooled public TCR beta family frequency picked out CMV carriers with the relevant HLA. HLA-C-restricted CMV-specific TCR beta clonotypes were dominant in the ex vivo response.

Germline V CDR1 and CDR2: DFQATT, SNEGSKA (reference sequence). J lost 2 bases, V lost 6 bases, and 6 bases had no gene match. This CDR3 comprises 14 residues. TCRdb reprocessed the reads with MiXCR, giving one entry per CDR3 protein. This table has approximately 160,000 distinct CDR3 sequences, about a sixth appearing once. On this clonotype itself: The antigen remains undetermined.

The sample comprised CD8+ T cells from PBMCs. The gene calls are TRBV20-1 and TRBJ2-7, with 11 bases lining up with TRBD2. The TCR sequence derives from a human donor in good health (CMV status not recorded). Some clones in this sample may be carry-over from other donors' samples. In nucleotides, the CDR3 is TGCAGTGCCAGTCTGGGACTAGCGGCCTACGAGCAGTACTTC. This sequence encodes CSASLGLAAYEQYF.